Following are 24 T cell receptor beta chains from one sample sequenced in a study of CD8+CD57+ T cells in acquired aplastic anemia (dated by TCRdb to about 2018). The sequencer was an Illumina HiSeq 2000. Profiling of TCR beta VDJ combinations and CDR3 sequences used genomic DNA as the template. Clones were called with MiXCR by TCRdb after fastp trimmed the public reads at Q25, and only in-frame beta chains were retained. Each record represents a unique CDR3 protein, reported with the most common genes and DNA among its rows. The sample table records 260,000 or so distinct CDR3 sequences; around 45% of these occur just once. The ten largest make up over 7.5% of the sample. Flow cytometry had shown CD8+CD57+ cell expansion in the patients selected for sequencing. The sequenced sample was sorted CD4+, CD8+, or CD8+CD57+ T cells (not recorded which) from PBMCs. These receptors were collected from a human donor with aplastic anemia.

This sequence joins TRBV7-9 and TRBJ2-7; D remains ambiguous. Trimming took 3 bases from V and 7 from J, leaving 10 bases between them. CDR3 size: 12 residues. CDR1 and CDR2 (germline): SEHNR, FQNEAQ (reference sequence). The CDR3 region is CASSFTVWEQYF. Written as DNA, the CDR3 is TGTGCCAGCAGCTTCACGGTCTGGGAGCAGTACTTC.

Comments on this clonotype: Compared with germline, one end of the junction differs, possibly owing to a read error. The chain recombines TRBV2 with TRBJ2-7; D may match TRBD1 or TRBD2 (6 bases each). The CDR3 has 14 amino acids. The germline V gene has CDR1 SNHLY and CDR2 FYNNEI. The CDR3 DNA reads TGTGCCAGCAGCTTTGGGACGGGGGCCTACGGGCAGTACTTC. Its protein is CASSFGTGAYGQYF.

This clonotype was recorded at least ten times. The genes are TRBV7-9 and TRBJ1-2; D is possibly TRBD1 (6 bases). The CDR3 is 16 residues long. CDR1 is SEHNR and CDR2 is FQNEAQ in the germline V gene (reference sequence). Between the trimmed V and J ends, which lost 6 bases and 0 bases, there was a span of 17 bases. The CDR3 nucleotides read TGTGCCAGCAGTCTCCCGGGGGCAGCATCTAACTATGGCTACACCTTC. It yields the protein CASSLPGAASNYGYTF.

This clonotype appeared many times. V usage is TRBV11-2 and J usage is TRBJ1-1; D not certain. Germline assignment: CDR1 SGHAT and CDR2 FQNNGV. Trimming left V 5 bases short and J 1 base short, with 11 bases between. This CDR3 region has 14 residues. The CDR3 reads CASSPDTRNTEAFF. The CDR3 DNA is TGTGCCAGCAGCCCAGATACAAGGAACACTGAAGCTTTCTTT.

The gene calls are TRBV15 and TRBJ2-1; the match to TRBD1 covers 10 bases. With 3 bases clipped from V and 8 bases from J, the junction kept 7 bases outside the gene matches. Germline CDR1 reads LNHNV; CDR2 reads YYDKDF (reference sequence). This CDR3 has 15 residues. This CDR3 reads CATSRGTGAEDEQFF. For the CDR3, the DNA is TGTGCCACCAGCAGGGGGACAGGGGCCGAAGATGAGCAGTTCTTC.

This clonotype was seen a few times. This chain links TRBV12-3 or TRBV12-4 with TRBJ2-1; D remains ambiguous. Between the trimmed V and J ends, which lost 0 bases and 7 bases, there was a span of 22 bases. The CDR3 loop spans 18 amino acids. CDR3 amino acids: CASSLAVRVSTSMNEQFF. The DNA for the CDR3 is TGTGCCAGCAGTTTAGCAGTGAGAGTTTCCACTTCTATGAATGAGCAGTTCTTC.

The table lists this clonotype with a count of one. This chain links TRBV25-1 with TRBJ1-6; a possible D gene is TRBD1 (5 bases). This CDR3 spans 14 amino acids. Per the germline V gene, CDR1 is MGHDK and CDR2 is SYGVNS. With 9 bases removed from V and 9 bases from J, the gap between germline ends came to 18 bases. The CDR3 DNA sequence: TGTGCCAGTAGTCGCGACAGTGGGGGTTCACCCCTCCACTTT. Translating gives CASSRDSGGSPLHF.

The chain carries TRBV20-1 and TRBJ1-1; no clear D. CDR3 length: 11 amino acids. Trimming stripped 0 bases from V and 11 bases from J, with 10 bases between. Germline V CDR1 and CDR2: DFQATT, SNEGSKA (reference sequence). The CDR3 protein is CSARDRWAAFF. The CDR3 bases are TGCAGTGCTAGAGATCGGTGGGCTGCTTTCTTT.

This clonotype showed up many times. This sequence joins TRBV27 and TRBJ2-3, with D perhaps being TRBD1 or TRBD2 (5 bases each). Germline V gene data show CDR1 as MNHEY and CDR2 as SMNVEV (reference sequence). This CDR3 is 14 amino acids long. Trimming pared 6 bases from V and 4 bases from J, leaving 14 bases between. CDR3 in amino acids: CASRLDSSADTQYF. The CDR3 bases are TGTGCCAGCAGGCTAGACAGTAGCGCAGATACGCAGTATTTT.

This clonotype came up many times. CDR3 loop: CASSPVGDRGLGSEAFF. For the CDR3, the DNA is TGTGCCAGCAGCCCGGTTGGGGACAGGGGGCTCGGATCTGAAGCTTTCTTT. The chain carries TRBV7-2 and TRBJ1-1; 12 bases line up with TRBD1. The CDR3 is 17 residues long. J was trimmed by 6 bases and V by 5 bases; bases with no gene match: 13. Germline V gene sequence: CDR1 SGHTA, CDR2 FQGNSA.

This clonotype was detected many times. The chain couples TRBV4-1 to TRBJ2-7, with 11 bases lining up with TRBD1. The CDR3 length is 17 residues. The V gene end was trimmed by 0 bases and the J gene end by 5 bases; junction bases not matched to a gene: 9. Germline-derived CDR1 and CDR2 are MGHRA and YSYEKL. The CDR3 coding sequence is TGCGCCAGCAGCCAAGATTTCTTCCGGGACAGGGGGAACGAGCAGTACTTC. Its protein is CASSQDFFRDRGNEQYF.

On this clonotype: This may stem from a read error, because a much larger clone lies one nucleotide away. The chain uses TRBV7-9 and TRBJ1-1, with 7 bases aligning to TRBD1. The CDR3 runs to 13 residues. Germline lookup yields CDR1 SEHNR and CDR2 FQNEAQ (reference sequence). The CDR3 nucleotides read TGTGCCAGCAGCTTTTCCGGGACAGCTGAAGCTTCCTTT. Its protein product is CASSFSGTAEASF.

This clonotype was picked up many times. The J gene is TRBJ1-6, the V gene TRBV4-3; D gene ambiguous. The CDR3 covers 17 residues. V was trimmed by 0 bases and J by 0 bases, leaving 9 bases between them. Germline CDR1 is LGHNA and CDR2 is YSLEER. CDR3: CASSQEFGGSYNSPLHF. CDR3 DNA: TGCGCCAGCAGCCAAGAATTCGGCGGCTCCTATAATTCACCCCTCCACTTT.

This clonotype was recorded at least ten times. For the CDR3, the DNA is TGTGCCAGCAGCTTGGATACCCTAACCCTCAGGGGAAGCGAGCAGTACTTC. This codes for CASSLDTLTLRGSEQYF. The chain has TRBV5-8 and TRBJ2-7; perhaps TRBD1 as D (6 bases). The CDR3 has 17 residues. Trimming took 0 bases from V and 6 from J, leaving 22 bases between them. CDR1 and CDR2 from the germline V gene are SGHTS and YDEGEE.

This clonotype was picked up many times. The chain links TRBV20-1 to TRBJ1-1; D unclear. CDR1 is DFQATT and CDR2 is SNEGSKA in the germline V gene (reference sequence). The V and J ends lost 7 bases and 1 base respectively, with 16 bases between them. CDR3 length equals 14 residues. CDR3 bases: TGCAGTGTGAGGGCACGCGAATCGAACACTGAAGCTTTCTTT. It codes for CSVRARESNTEAFF.

The chain links TRBV6-5 to TRBJ1-1; 9 positions agree with TRBD1. Germline V gene sequence: CDR1 MNHEY, CDR2 SVGAGI. This CDR3 has 16 residues. V lost 2 bases and J lost 1; bases outside the gene matches: 5. The CDR3 nucleotides are TGTGCCAGCAGTTACGGCGACAGGGGGGAGAACACTGAAGCTTTCTTT. Residues: CASSYGDRGENTEAFF.

A few counts support this clonotype. V is TRBV10-2 and J is TRBJ2-7; TRBD1 might be the D (5 bases). The CDR3 is 14 amino acids. Trimming took 10 bases from V and 3 from J, leaving 19 bases between them. Germline V gives CDR1 WSHSY, CDR2 SAAADI. CDR3 nucleotide sequence: TGCGCCATCGCCGATTACCCCCAGGGCTACGAGCAGTACTTC. It encodes CAIADYPQGYEQYF.

The rearrangement links TRBV19 to TRBJ1-1, with D unclear. The V gene lost 4 bases and the J gene lost 4 bases, with 13 bases spanning the gap. Germline assignment: CDR1 LNHDA and CDR2 SQIVND (reference sequence). The CDR3 covers 14 residues. DNA of the CDR3: TGTGCCAGTAGTACCTACGGTCCGAGCACTGAAGCTTTCTTT. Translated, it gives CASSTYGPSTEAFF.

In regard to this clonotype: An end of the junction does not agree with germline; a read error may underlie this. This rearrangement joins TRBV19 to TRBJ2-5; 12 nucleotides line up with TRBD1. The germline CDR1 and CDR2 sequences are LNHDA and SQIVND (reference sequence). The CDR3 is 16 residues long. CDR3 sequence reads: CASTETGTGGAETRYF. CDR3 in DNA: TGTGCCAGTACCGAAACCGGGACAGGGGGCGCAGAGACCCGGTACTTC.

This clonotype was seen at least ten times. A junction end diverges from the germline sequence, so it may reflect a read error. This chain uses TRBV5-1 with TRBJ1-5; D may be TRBD1 (5 bases). From germline, CDR1 is SGHRS and CDR2 YFSETQ. The CDR3 sequence is 15 residues long. CDR3 sequence: CASSLGGDGNQPQHF. The CDR3, as DNA: TGTGCCAGCAGCTTGGGAGGGGACGGCAATCAGCCCCAGCATTTT.

This clonotype was seen repeatedly, ten times or more. CDR3 region: CSASPFAEGVYGYTF. The CDR3 DNA sequence: TGCAGTGCTAGTCCCTTCGCGGAGGGGGTCTATGGCTACACCTTC. The V call is TRBV20-1, the J call TRBJ1-2; D perhaps matches TRBD1 (6 bases). V was clipped by 3 bases and J by 4 bases, with 18 bases between them. Germline CDR1 reads DFQATT; CDR2 reads SNEGSKA (reference sequence). This CDR3 region has 15 residues.

CDR3 bases: TGTGCCAGCAGCTTGGAACAGGGGGCAGATACGCAGTATTTT. Its protein product is CASSLEQGADTQYF. V usage is TRBV6-4 and J usage is TRBJ2-3, with 8 positions matching TRBD1. Germline V gene data show CDR1 as MRHNA and CDR2 as SNTAGT. The CDR3 runs to 14 residues. V trimming: 6 bases; J trimming: 4 bases; junction bases outside the gene matches: 6.

The rearrangement joins TRBV24-1 to TRBJ2-2, with 8 bases identical to TRBD2. Looked up from germline, CDR1 is KGHDR and CDR2 is SFDVKD. CDR3 length: 17 amino acids. Unmatched junction bases numbered 11, after V lost 5 bases and J lost 4 bases. CDR3 DNA sequence: TGTGCCACCAGTGGTGGGGTTAGCGGGAAGATCACCGGGGAGCTGTTTTTT. Encoded protein: CATSGGVSGKITGELFF.

J is TRBJ1-2 and V is TRBV7-6; 9 bases align to TRBD1. The junction had 7 bases not matched to a gene; V was cut back by 1 base and J by 7 bases. The CDR3 totals 15 residues. Germline CDR1 reads SGHVS; CDR2 reads FNYEAQ. CDR3 region: CASSLEQGALGGYTF. Written as DNA, the CDR3 is TGTGCCAGCAGCTTAGAACAGGGGGCGTTAGGTGGCTACACCTTC. The full variable domain, with the rest looked up from reference TRBV7-6 and TRBJ1-2, is GAGVSQSPRYKVTKRGQDVALRCDPISGHVSLYWYRQALGQGPEFLTYFNYEAQQDKSGLPNDRFSAERPEGSISTLTIQRTEQRDSAMYRCASSLEQGALGGYTFGSGTRLTVV.